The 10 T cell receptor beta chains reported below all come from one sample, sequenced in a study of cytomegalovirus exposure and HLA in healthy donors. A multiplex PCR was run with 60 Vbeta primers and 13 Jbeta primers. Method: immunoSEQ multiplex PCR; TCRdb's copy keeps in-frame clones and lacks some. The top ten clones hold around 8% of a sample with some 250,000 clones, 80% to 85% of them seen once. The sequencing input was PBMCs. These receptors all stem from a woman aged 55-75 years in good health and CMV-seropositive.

CDR3 sequence reads: CAISELGSGSLSLNEQYF. CDR3 nucleotide sequence: TGTGCCATCAGTGAGTTGGGGAGCGGGAGCCTTTCCTTAAACGAGCAGTACTTC. The rearrangement links TRBV10-3 to TRBJ2-7; 8 nucleotides match TRBD2. Trimming at V came to 1 base and at J to 5 bases, leaving 16 bases not matched to a gene. The CDR3 extends over 18 amino acids. In germline, CDR1 is ENHRY, CDR2 SYGVKD.

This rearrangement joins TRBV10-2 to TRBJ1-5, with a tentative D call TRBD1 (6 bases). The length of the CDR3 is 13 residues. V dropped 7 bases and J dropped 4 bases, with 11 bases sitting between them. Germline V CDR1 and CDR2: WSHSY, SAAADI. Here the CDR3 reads CASKGGGNQPQHF. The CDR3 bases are TGCGCCAGCAAAGGGGGGGGAAATCAGCCCCAGCATTTT.

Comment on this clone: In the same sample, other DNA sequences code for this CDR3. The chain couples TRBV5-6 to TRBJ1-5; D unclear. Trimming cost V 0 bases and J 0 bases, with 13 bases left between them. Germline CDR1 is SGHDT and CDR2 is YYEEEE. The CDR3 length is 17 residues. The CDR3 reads CASSLARGPYSNQPQHF. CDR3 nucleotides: TGTGCCAGCAGCTTGGCCCGAGGGCCCTATAGCAATCAGCCCCAGCATTTT.

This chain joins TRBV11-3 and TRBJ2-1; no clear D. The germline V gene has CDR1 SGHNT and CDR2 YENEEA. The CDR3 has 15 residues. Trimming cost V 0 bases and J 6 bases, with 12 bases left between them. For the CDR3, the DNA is TGTGCCAGCAGCTTAGATCCGGGTATCTCCAATGAGCAGTTCTTC. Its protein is CASSLDPGISNEQFF.

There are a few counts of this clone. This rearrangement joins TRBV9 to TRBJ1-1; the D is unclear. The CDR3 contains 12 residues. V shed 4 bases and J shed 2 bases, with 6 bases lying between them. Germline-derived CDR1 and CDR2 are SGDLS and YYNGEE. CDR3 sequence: CASSPSNTEAFF. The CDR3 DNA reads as TGTGCCAGCAGCCCCAGTAACACTGAAGCTTTCTTT.

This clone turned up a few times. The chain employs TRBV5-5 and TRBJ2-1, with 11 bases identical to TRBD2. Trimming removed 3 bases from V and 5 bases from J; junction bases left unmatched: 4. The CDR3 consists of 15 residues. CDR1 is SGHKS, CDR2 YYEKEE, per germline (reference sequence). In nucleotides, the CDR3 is TGTGCCAGCAGCTCCGGGACTAGCGGAAACAATGAGCAGTTCTTC. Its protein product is CASSSGTSGNNEQFF. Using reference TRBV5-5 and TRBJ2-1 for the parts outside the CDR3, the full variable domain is DAGVTQSPTHLIKTRGQQVTLRCSPISGHKSVSWYQQVLGQGPQFIFQYYEKEERGRGNFPDRFSARQFPNYSSELNVNALLLGDSALYLCASSSGTSGNNEQFFGPGTRLTVL.

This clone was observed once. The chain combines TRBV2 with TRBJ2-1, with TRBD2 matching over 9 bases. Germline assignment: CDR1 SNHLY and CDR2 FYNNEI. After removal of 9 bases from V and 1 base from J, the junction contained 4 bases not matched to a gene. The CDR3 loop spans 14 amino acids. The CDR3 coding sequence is TGTGCCAGGAAAACTAGCGGGTCCTACAATGAGCAGTTCTTC. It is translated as CARKTSGSYNEQFF. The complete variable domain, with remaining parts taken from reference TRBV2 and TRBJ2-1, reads EPEVTQTPSHQVTQMGQEVILRCVPISNHLYFYWYRQILGQKVEFLVSFYNNEISEKSEIFDDQFSVERPDGSNFTLKIRSTKLEDSAMYFCARKTSGSYNEQFFGPGTRLTVL.

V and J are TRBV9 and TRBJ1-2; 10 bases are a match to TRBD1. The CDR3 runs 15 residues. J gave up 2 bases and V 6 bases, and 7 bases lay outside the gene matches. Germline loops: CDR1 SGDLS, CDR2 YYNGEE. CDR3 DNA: TGTGCCAGCAACGCCGGGACAGGGGAAAACTATGGCTACACCTTC. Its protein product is CASNAGTGENYGYTF.

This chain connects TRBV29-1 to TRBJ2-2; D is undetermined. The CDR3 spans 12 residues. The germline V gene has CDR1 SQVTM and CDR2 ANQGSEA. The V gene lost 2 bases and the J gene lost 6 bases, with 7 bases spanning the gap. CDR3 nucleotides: TGCAGCGTTGAATTAAGAGCCGGGGAGCTGTTTTTT. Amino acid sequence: CSVELRAGELFF.

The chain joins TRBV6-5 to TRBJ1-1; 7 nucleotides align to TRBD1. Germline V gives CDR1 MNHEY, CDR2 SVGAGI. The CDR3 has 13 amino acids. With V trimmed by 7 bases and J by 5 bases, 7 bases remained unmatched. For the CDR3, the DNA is TGTGCCAGCATCGGGGACAGCAGGACTGAAGCTTTCTTT. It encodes CASIGDSRTEAFF.